The 27 T cell receptor beta chains below come from one sample, sequenced in a study of CD8 T cells in ankylosing spondylitis. General study findings and limits: Ankylosing spondylitis blood appeared to be characterized by a TCR beta motif of several highly homologous variants.

No antigens are known for them. A single record per CDR3 protein comes from TCRdb applying MiXCR to the 5' RACE reads. In the table there are roughly 350,000 distinct CDR3 sequences, approximately 8.2% of which are singletons. The sequencing input was blood, either unsorted or a sorted T cell fraction (not recorded which). Receptors originate from a male donor with ankylosing spondylitis.

This clonotype appeared a few times. V gene TRBV7-2 combines with J gene TRBJ1-3; D is unresolved. The CDR3 is made up of 14 amino acids. Trimming cost V 1 base and J 7 bases, with 11 bases left between them. Germline V gene data show CDR1 as SGHTA and CDR2 as FQGNSA. The CDR3 spells CASSLDAFSNTIYF. Here the CDR3 DNA reads TGTGCCAGCAGCTTAGACGCCTTCTCGAACACCATATATTTT.

V usage is TRBV20-1 and J usage is TRBJ1-1; 7 bases match TRBD1. Germline V gene sequence: CDR1 DFQATT, CDR2 SNEGSKA (reference sequence). This CDR3 has 13 residues. Unmatched junction bases numbered 3, after V lost 4 bases and J lost 1 base. The CDR3 coding sequence is TGCAGTGCTATGGGACAGCGGAACACTGAAGCTTTCTTT. Protein product: CSAMGQRNTEAFF.

The chain carries TRBV5-1 and TRBJ2-5; no definite D call. Trimming stripped 1 base from V and 4 bases from J, with 14 bases between. Germline CDR1 and CDR2: SGHRS and YFSETQ. CDR3 size: 15 residues. DNA of the CDR3: TGCGCCAGCAGCTTGCTTCAAGGTCCGGGAGAGACCCAGTACTTC. Translation gives CASSLLQGPGETQYF. Full variable domain (missing parts from reference TRBV5-1 and TRBJ2-5): KAGVTQTPRYLIKTRGQQVTLSCSPISGHRSVSWYQQTPGQGLQFLFEYFSETQRNKGNFPGRFSGRQFSNSRSEMNVSTLELGDSALYLCASSLLQGPGETQYFGPGTRLLVL.

This clonotype was seen a handful of times. The V gene is TRBV5-6, the J gene TRBJ2-5; 9 positions match TRBD2. From germline, CDR1 is SGHDT and CDR2 YYEEEE. The trim removed 3 bases at V and 5 bases at J, leaving 5 bases unmatched. This CDR3 spans 14 amino acids. CDR3 DNA sequence: TGTGCCAGCAGCTCCTTAGCGGGAGAGGAGACCCAGTACTTC. It is translated as CASSSLAGEETQYF.

The sample holds a few counts of this clonotype. A junction boundary mismatches the germline segment, possibly from a read error. This chain connects TRBV3-1 to TRBJ2-7; D call uncertain. Germline V lookup: CDR1 LGHDT, CDR2 YNNKEL (reference sequence). The length of the CDR3 is 14 residues. The CDR3, as DNA: TGTGCCAGCAGCCAAGATGGGCAGAGCTACGGGCAGTACTTC. Translation: CASSQDGQSYGQYF.

This clonotype was detected ten times or more. The chain joins TRBV5-6 to TRBJ2-3; perhaps TRBD2 as D (5 bases). CDR1 is SGHDT and CDR2 is YYEEEE in the germline V gene. This CDR3 is 13 amino acids long. Trimming cost V 5 bases and J 5 bases, with 12 bases left between them. For the CDR3, the DNA is TGTGCCAGCAGTGCTACTGGGAGAGATACGCAGTATTTT. Translated: CASSATGRDTQYF.

The rearrangement uses TRBV20-1 and TRBJ2-6, with D maybe TRBD2 (5 bases). The CDR3 covers 18 residues. Trimming took 0 bases from V and 0 from J, leaving 15 bases between them. Germline loops: CDR1 DFQATT, CDR2 SNEGSKA (reference sequence). This chain's CDR3 is CSARDLTRALSGANVLTF. The CDR3 DNA reads as TGCAGTGCTAGAGATCTGACGAGGGCCCTCTCTGGGGCCAACGTCCTGACTTTC.

At least ten counts were recorded for this clonotype. The chain links TRBV27 to TRBJ2-1; a possible D gene is TRBD2 (6 bases). The ends were cut back, 5 bases at V and 3 bases at J, with 11 bases in the middle. Germline values: CDR1 MNHEY, CDR2 SMNVEV (reference sequence). The CDR3 spans 14 residues. CDR3 coding DNA: TGTGCCAGCAGTCCCCAGCGGGTCTACAATGAGCAGTTCTTC. Protein sequence: CASSPQRVYNEQFF.

This chain links TRBV20-1 with TRBJ1-5; perhaps TRBD1 as D (5 bases). Per the germline V gene, CDR1 is DFQATT and CDR2 is SNEGSKA (reference sequence). Trimming left V 0 bases short and J 2 bases short, with 11 bases between. The CDR3 consists of 15 residues. The CDR3 is CSAREPREGNQPQHF. In DNA, the CDR3 is TGCAGTGCTAGAGAGCCCAGGGAGGGCAATCAGCCCCAGCATTTT.

This clonotype was detected only a few times. The chain uses TRBV7-8 and TRBJ1-2; D is unresolved. This CDR3 spans 13 amino acids. V was clipped by 4 bases and J by 8 bases, with 14 bases between them. Germline CDR1 reads SGHVS; CDR2 reads FQNEAQ. The CDR3 here is CASSSQDGGGYTF. The CDR3 DNA reads as TGTGCCAGCAGCTCCCAGGACGGTGGCGGCTACACCTTC.

This clonotype was counted many times. The chain employs TRBV20-1 and TRBJ1-5, with D hard to call. The CDR3 loop spans 12 amino acids. The germline V and J ends were trimmed by 0 bases and 7 bases, with 7 bases remaining between them. From germline, CDR1 is DFQATT and CDR2 SNEGSKA (reference sequence). CDR3 amino acids: CSAREGHQPQHF. In nucleotides, the CDR3 is TGCAGTGCTAGAGAAGGCCACCAGCCCCAGCATTTT.

The chain links TRBV6-2 or TRBV6-3 to TRBJ2-3, with 8 positions matching TRBD2. The V and J ends lost 6 bases and 4 bases, in that order; junction bases with no gene match: 6. Germline V CDR1 and CDR2: MNHEY, SVGEGT. The CDR3 covers 14 residues. The CDR3 sequence is CASSLWREADTQYF. In nucleotides, the CDR3 is TGTGCCAGCAGCCTATGGCGGGAGGCAGATACGCAGTATTTT.

This sequence joins TRBV12-3 or TRBV12-4 and TRBJ2-1, with a weak D call TRBD1 (5 bases). This CDR3 region has 13 residues. V was clipped by 6 bases and J by 6 bases, with 12 bases between them. CDR3 in amino acids: CASSSNRLNEQFF. CDR3 DNA: TGTGCCAGCAGCTCTAACAGGCTCAATGAGCAGTTCTTC.

This clonotype was recorded a few times. The chain links TRBV4-1 to TRBJ1-4; 9 positions match TRBD1. CDR1 MGHRA and CDR2 YSYEKL come from the germline V gene. The CDR3 totals 14 residues. V lost 1 base to trimming and J lost 7 bases; unmatched junction nucleotides: 1. CDR3 DNA sequence: TGCGCCAGCAGCCAAGTGGACAGGGGTGAAAAACTGTTTTTT. Amino acid sequence: CASSQVDRGEKLFF.

The V and J genes are TRBV7-2 and TRBJ1-4; D is perhaps TRBD1 (6 bases). The ends were cut back, 4 bases at V and 5 bases at J, with 8 bases in the middle. CDR3 length: 13 residues. Germline V CDR1 and CDR2: SGHTA, FQGNSA. CDR3 nucleotides: TGTGCCAGCAGCTGGACAGCAAATGAAAAACTGTTTTTT. Its translation is CASSWTANEKLFF.

The chain recombines TRBV3-1 with TRBJ2-1, with D maybe TRBD2 (5 bases). Germline V CDR1 and CDR2: LGHDT, YNNKEL (reference sequence). The CDR3 consists of 16 residues. Trimming took 2 bases from V and 3 from J, leaving 14 bases between them. CDR3 coding DNA: TGTGCCAGCAGCCAATATACTAGAGACTACTACAATGAGCAGTTCTTC. Encoded protein: CASSQYTRDYYNEQFF.

The sample holds a few counts of this clonotype. The chain couples TRBV5-6 to TRBJ2-1, with 8 bases aligning to TRBD2. The length of the CDR3 is 13 residues. Germline lookup yields CDR1 SGHDT and CDR2 YYEEEE. Trimming cost V 2 bases and J 8 bases; bases outside gene matches: 3. CDR3 loop: CASSLPGRDEQFF. In DNA form, the CDR3 reads TGTGCCAGCAGCTTACCCGGGAGGGATGAGCAGTTCTTC.

The chain uses TRBV29-1 and TRBJ1-2; D unresolved. V was pared by 3 bases and J by 5 bases, with 7 bases between. Per the germline V gene, CDR1 is SQVTM and CDR2 is ANQGSEA. The CDR3 loop spans 11 amino acids. The CDR3 sequence is CSVESRYGYTF. The CDR3 coding sequence is TGCAGCGTTGAGTCAAGATATGGCTACACCTTC. The complete variable domain, with remaining parts taken from reference TRBV29-1 and TRBJ1-2, reads SAVISQKPSRDICQRGTSLTIQCQVDSQVTMMFWYRQQPGQSLTLIATANQGSEATYESGFVIDKFPISRPNLTFSTLTVSNMSPEDSSIYLCSVESRYGYTFGSGTRLTVV.

This clonotype has at least ten counts. The genes are TRBV20-1 and TRBJ2-1; D possibly matches TRBD1 or TRBD2 (6 bases each). There are 12 residues in the CDR3. Germline assignment: CDR1 DFQATT and CDR2 SNEGSKA (reference sequence). Trimming pared 3 bases from V and 10 bases from J, leaving 13 bases between. The CDR3 sequence is CSASSGAGEQFF. The CDR3 DNA sequence: TGCAGTGCTAGTTCGGGGGCGGGGGAGCAGTTCTTC.

This clonotype was observed a handful of times. V gene TRBV25-1 combines with J gene TRBJ1-4, with D uncertain. The CDR3 is made up of 18 amino acids. V lost 0 bases, J lost 0 bases, and 14 bases lay in between. The germline gives CDR1 MGHDK, CDR2 SYGVNS. Here the CDR3 DNA reads TGTGCCAGCAGTGAATACCCCACCAACACCGCAACTAATGAAAAACTGTTTTTT. Translating gives CASSEYPTNTATNEKLFF.

This rearrangement joins TRBV21-1 to TRBJ2-7; the D segment call TRBD2 is taken from the table without a DNA check. TRBV21-1 is marked as a pseudogene. The CDR3 length is 14 residues. The CDR3 DNA reads TGTGCCAGCAGCAAAGGACTAGCGGCTTACGAGCAGTACTTC. Protein sequence: CASSKGLAAYEQYF.

The gene calls are TRBV7-9 and TRBJ1-1; D remains ambiguous. The CDR3 loop spans 13 amino acids. Germline CDR1 reads SEHNR; CDR2 reads FQNEAQ (reference sequence). V lost 7 bases, J lost 10 bases, and 19 bases lay in between. The CDR3 DNA follows: TGTGCCAGCACAAAGGACGGAGGATCAGCAGCTTTCTTT. Protein sequence: CASTKDGGSAAFF.

This clonotype was observed a handful of times. CDR3 region: CSVEPSGKVNEQFF. The CDR3 nucleotides read TGCAGCGTTGAACCTAGCGGGAAGGTCAATGAGCAGTTCTTC. The V gene is TRBV29-1, the J gene TRBJ2-1; 9 nucleotides line up with TRBD2. Germline V gene lookup returns CDR1 SQVTM and CDR2 ANQGSEA. The CDR3 consists of 14 residues. V shed 2 bases and J 6 bases; nucleotides not matched to a gene: 5.

The genes are TRBV28 and TRBJ1-6; no firm D call. Germline V lookup: CDR1 MDHEN, CDR2 SYDVKM. V was cut by 7 bases and J by 8 bases, with 24 bases left in between. The CDR3 is 17 amino acids. The CDR3 DNA reads as TGTGCCAGCACCCCCCCCGTAGGCCGATCTCGGGATTCACCCCTCCACTTT. Amino acid sequence: CASTPPVGRSRDSPLHF.

The chain recombines TRBV7-2 with TRBJ1-2; D not certain. The germline gives CDR1 SGHTA, CDR2 FQGNSA. Trimming pared 5 bases from V and 8 bases from J, leaving 15 bases between. The CDR3 consists of 13 residues. Written as DNA, the CDR3 is TGTGCCAGCAGCCGGGAACTTGTGACAGGCTACACCTTC. Its protein product is CASSRELVTGYTF.

The gene calls are TRBV29-1 and TRBJ2-3, with D unresolved. The ends were cut back, 4 bases at V and 4 bases at J, with 6 bases in the middle. The length of the CDR3 is 11 residues. The germline CDR1 and CDR2 sequences are SQVTM and ANQGSEA. CDR3 nucleotides: TGCAGCGTTGCGCAAGCAGATACGCAGTATTTT. Protein: CSVAQADTQYF.

The chain has TRBV11-1 and TRBJ2-2, with TRBD1 matching over 12 bases. With 5 bases clipped from V and 1 base from J, the junction kept 14 bases outside the gene matches. There are 20 residues in the CDR3. CDR1 and CDR2 (germline): SGHAT, FQDESV (reference sequence). The CDR3 DNA reads as TGTGCCAGCAGCCCCCCTCCGGGACAGGGGGCTTTAGGGAACACCGGGGAGCTGTTTTTT. It translates to CASSPPPGQGALGNTGELFF.